This T cell receptor (beta chain) emerged from a study of human T cells and chemical hapten exposure. This clonotype was observed a handful of times. This sample's time point: patch test 1, 2 weeks after DPC sensitization. The treatment here: therapeutic diphenylcyclopropenone sensitization with weekly scalp DPC. TCRdb re-derived calls from the RACE reads in MiXCR, one entry per CDR3 protein. This sample yields some 350,000 distinct CDR3 sequences, of which about 7% are seen a single time; about 8% belongs to the top ten. The sequencing here drew on whole blood, taken in connection with sensitization to the hapten diphenylcyclopropenone (DPC). The receptor comes from a woman under 30 with alopecia areata. Some clones in this sample may be carry-over from other donors' samples.

CDR3 sequence: CASSQLAGELFF. CDR3 in DNA: TGCGCCAGCAGCCAGCTGGCCGGGGAGCTGTTTTTT. The V gene is TRBV4-1, the J gene TRBJ2-2; D uncertain. CDR1 and CDR2 (germline): MGHRA, YSYEKL. The germline V and J ends were trimmed by 3 bases and 6 bases, with 5 bases remaining between them. This CDR3 is built from 12 residues.